The subject of this entry is one T cell receptor (beta chain). The target antigen is unknown. This could be a read error, since a much larger clone is one nucleotide away. The CDR3 runs 15 residues. Trimming cost V 8 bases and J 0 bases; bases outside gene matches: 8. This specimen belongs to a study of breast tumors, draining lymph nodes, adjacent tissues. Study-wide results and caveats: Tumor T cell lymph node origin was a supported hypothesis, not proven. Tumor and nontumor repertoires were significantly more similar in luminal-like than in basal-like breast cancer. Tumors had less TCR diversity than lymph nodes, more than nontumor tissue. Data fit most tumor T cells coming from lymph node, expanding in tumor.

The lymph nodes were axillary draining lymph nodes from breast cancer patients. MiXCR, applied by TCRdb to the multiplex PCR reads, yields one record per CDR3 protein. Found here are fewer than 200,000 distinct CDR3 sequences, around a third of them singletons; the top ten hold roughly 4.3%. The V call is TRBV12-3 or TRBV12-4, the J call TRBJ2-7; the match to TRBD1 covers 9 bases. Material: axillary lymph node tissue. The TCR was taken from a female donor with breast cancer. Some clones in this sample may be carry-over from other donors' samples. DNA for the CDR3: TGTGCCAGCGGGAGGACAGGGGAGTTCTCCTACGAGCAGTACTTC. It translates to CASGRTGEFSYEQYF.